This T cell receptor beta chain was identified during a study of response to subunit inactivated influenza vaccine. TCRdb reprocessed the RT-PCR reads via MiXCR and lists one record per CDR3 protein. The sample has about 650,000 distinct CDR3 sequences; 15% to 19% are singletons. The CDR3 length is 16 residues. Trimming at V came to 0 bases and at J to 0 bases, leaving 0 bases not matched to a gene. The V gene's germline CDR1 is SGDLS and CDR2 YYNGEE. This clonotype was seen only a few times. The specimen was PBMCs from blood, collected 11 to 12 days after vaccination. This receptor was obtained from a man aged 45-65 years who received an inactivated influenza vaccine. This chain links TRBV9 with TRBJ1-6; 7 bases line up with TRBD1. The CDR3 region is CASSVDRGSYNSPLHF. The CDR3 coding sequence is TGTGCCAGCAGCGTAGACAGGGGCTCCTATAATTCACCCCTCCACTTT.